A selection of T cell receptor beta chains follows, all from one sample in a study of cytomegalovirus exposure and HLA in healthy donors. Sequencing was performed with immunoSEQ multiplex PCR; in TCRdb, only in-frame clones are kept and a portion is missing. The sample has 140,000 to 150,000 clones, about 70% seen once; the top ten hold about 4.5%. Sequencing used PBMCs. These receptors all stem from a man in his fifties or sixties in good health and CMV-seronegative. CDR3s include the opening cysteine and the closing phenylalanine or tryptophan. Fields, in order: CDR3 DNA, CDR3 protein, D gene, clone size, J gene, V gene. D genes are given only for firm matches. Size is omitted from some rows. Given values are once, few, many or a class for expanded clones.

DNA: TGTGCCAGCAGCTTGGGACAGGGAAGCACTGAAGCTTTCTTT
CDR3: CASSLGQGSTEAFF
D: TRBD1
size: NA
J: TRBJ1-1
V: TRBV5-4

DNA: TGTGCCAGCAGCTTGGGAGGGGGCGGCTATGGCTACACCTTC
CDR3: CASSLGGGGYGYTF
D: TRBD1
size: NA
J: TRBJ1-2
V: TRBV5-4

DNA: TGTGCCAGCAGCCGCGATACCAGGGGGGCTACTGAAGCTTTCTTT
CDR3: CASSRDTRGATEAFF
D: TRBD1
size: once
J: TRBJ1-1
V: TRBV7-2

DNA: TGTGCCAGTAGTATACTAGCGGGAGTAGTGACAGATACGCAGTATTTT
CDR3: CASSILAGVVTDTQYF
D: TRBD2
size: once
J: TRBJ2-3
V: TRBV19

DNA: TGTGCCAGCAGCTTGCCCTCCTTCTCTGGGGCCAACGTCCTGACTTTC
CDR3: CASSLPSFSGANVLTF
D: NA
size: NA
J: TRBJ2-6
V: TRBV5-4

DNA: TGTGCCAGTGTGGGGGGGCACAATGAGCAGTTCTTC
CDR3: CASVGGHNEQFF
D: NA
size: NA
J: TRBJ2-1
V: TRBV5-8

DNA: TGTGCCAGCAGCTTAGACTCCGGGAACAATGAGCAGTTCTTC
CDR3: CASSLDSGNNEQFF
D: NA
size: few
J: TRBJ2-1
V: TRBV11-3

DNA: TGCAGCGTGGGTAAAGAGGGTTTGACCTACGAGCAGTACTTC
CDR3: CSVGKEGLTYEQYF
D: NA
size: NA
J: TRBJ2-7
V: TRBV29-1

DNA: TGTGCCAGCAGCCTAACTAGCGGGAGTCAAAACGAGCAGTACTTC
CDR3: CASSLTSGSQNEQYF
D: TRBD2
size: NA
J: TRBJ2-7
V: TRBV7-2

DNA: TGCAGCGTTGTTACTAGCGGGAGGGCCCTACGATCCTACAATGAGCAGTTCTTC
CDR3: CSVVTSGRALRSYNEQFF
D: TRBD2
size: once
J: TRBJ2-1
V: TRBV29-1

DNA: TGTGCCAGCAGTCCCGCCCCTAGCGGGGTATACAATGAGCAGTTCTTC
CDR3: CASSPAPSGVYNEQFF
D: TRBD2
size: few
J: TRBJ2-1
V: TRBV6-6